The 10 T cell receptor beta chains presented below share a single source sample, sequenced in a study of blood T cell repertoires in COVID-19. TCRdb keeps only in-frame clones here, not all; method: immunoSEQ multiplex PCR. The data show 200,000 to 250,000 clones, with 80% to 90% seen just once and 4.8% held by the top ten. Sequences were obtained from PBMCs or T cells enriched from blood (not recorded which). The receptors here all came from a woman in her forties or fifties who had been exposed to COVID-19.

The chain links TRBV2 to TRBJ2-7; no clear D. The V end lost 8 bases, the J end lost 4 bases, and 6 bases lay between the germline ends. Germline CDR1 and CDR2: SNHLY and FYNNEI. CDR3 length equals 10 residues. CDR3 residues: CASAQYEQYF. The DNA for the CDR3 is TGTGCCAGCGCCCAGTACGAGCAGTACTTC.

The chain joins TRBV2 to TRBJ1-1, with 7 nucleotides matching TRBD1. The germline gives CDR1 SNHLY, CDR2 FYNNEI. Trimming took 9 bases from V and 0 from J; bases not matched to a gene: 4. The CDR3 runs to 13 residues. Here the CDR3 reads CARTGQMNTEAFF. DNA for the CDR3: TGTGCCAGGACGGGACAGATGAACACTGAAGCTTTCTTT.

This chain connects TRBV7-9 to TRBJ1-3, with 7 bases matching TRBD1. V lost 5 bases, J lost 2 bases, and 6 bases stayed unmatched. This CDR3 contains 15 residues. Germline V gene data show CDR1 as SEHNR and CDR2 as FQNEAQ (reference sequence). The CDR3 here is CASSPRGGPGNTIYF. CDR3 nucleotides: TGTGCCAGCAGCCCCCGAGGGGGCCCTGGAAACACCATATATTTT.

J is TRBJ2-7 and V is TRBV19; D might be TRBD2 (6 bases). The CDR3 loop spans 15 amino acids. Germline CDR1 is LNHDA and CDR2 is SQIVND (reference sequence). Trimming left V 6 bases short and J 2 bases short, with 17 bases between. The CDR3 nucleotides are TGTGCCAGTAGCACCTTGGGACTCCCCCCCTACGAGCAGTACTTC. It translates to CASSTLGLPPYEQYF. Supplemented by reference TRBV19 and TRBJ2-7, the full variable domain reads DGGITQSPKYLFRKEGQNVTLSCEQNLNHDAMYWYRQDPGQGLRLIYYSQIVNDFQKGDIAEGYSVSREKKESFPLTVTSAQKNPTAFYLCASSTLGLPPYEQYFGPGTRLTVT.

The chain joins TRBV12-3 or TRBV12-4 to TRBJ1-1; a possible D gene is TRBD1 (6 bases). The CDR3 runs to 13 residues. V shed 7 bases and J shed 0 bases, with 9 bases lying between them. CDR3 residues: CASIRTVNTEAFF. In nucleotides, the CDR3 is TGTGCCAGCATTCGGACAGTGAACACTGAAGCTTTCTTT.

This chain uses TRBV4-2 with TRBJ1-2, with D possibly being TRBD1 (5 bases). V was shortened by 0 bases and J by 4 bases, with 9 bases between the two germline ends. Germline V gene data show CDR1 as LGHNA and CDR2 as YNFKEQ. The CDR3 spans 14 residues. DNA of the CDR3: TGTGCCAGCAGCCAAGAGGGGGGGAGCTATGGCTACACCTTC. Protein sequence: CASSQEGGSYGYTF.

The V call is TRBV10-2, the J call TRBJ2-3, with 9 bases aligning to TRBD2. Germline-derived CDR1 and CDR2 are WSHSY and SAAADI. The V segment lost 6 bases and the J segment 3 bases; nucleotides outside the gene matches: 16. The CDR3 is made up of 18 amino acids. CDR3 in amino acids: CASSHEAGGDMLTDTQYF. The CDR3 DNA follows: TGCGCCAGCAGCCACGAAGCGGGGGGTGACATGCTAACAGATACGCAGTATTTT.

The chain combines TRBV5-5 with TRBJ1-1, with D hard to call. This CDR3 is 17 amino acids long. In germline, CDR1 is SGHKS, CDR2 YYEKEE (reference sequence). V dropped 0 bases and J dropped 3 bases, with 18 bases sitting between them. The CDR3 nucleotides read TGTGCCAGCAGCTTGGCCGGGAGTCGCGGGGTACACACTGAAGCTTTCTTT. This translates into CASSLAGSRGVHTEAFF.

This chain uses TRBV4-3 with TRBJ2-7, with D maybe TRBD2 (7 bases). Deletions cut 6 bases from V and 5 bases from J, with 23 bases between. This CDR3 region has 16 residues. Germline CDR1 is LGHNA and CDR2 is YSLEER. CDR3 region: CASSRGGGANLHEQYF. CDR3 nucleotide sequence: TGCGCCAGCAGTCGTGGGGGGGGCGCAAATCTCCACGAGCAGTACTTC.

The chain uses TRBV19 and TRBJ1-1; no definite D call. Germline V lookup: CDR1 LNHDA, CDR2 SQIVND (reference sequence). Trimming pared 3 bases from V and 3 bases from J, leaving 11 bases between. The CDR3 totals 14 residues. The CDR3 loop is CASSMRQWDTEAFF. CDR3 coding DNA: TGTGCCAGTAGTATGAGGCAGTGGGACACTGAAGCTTTCTTT.